Shown below are 24 T cell receptor beta chains from a single sample sequenced in a study of blood T cell repertoires in COVID-19. Clones were read by immunoSEQ multiplex PCR, and TCRdb kept only the in-frame ones, dropping some. The sample includes under 300,000 clones, around 87% of them seen just once. Sequencing input: peripheral blood. The source is a woman aged 60 to 75 with COVID-19, enrolled during active disease.

The rearrangement uses TRBV21-1 and TRBJ1-5; the tabulated D call, TRBD1, remains unverified against the DNA. TRBV21-1 is a pseudogene locus. The CDR3 loop spans 15 amino acids. The CDR3 DNA reads TGTGCCAGCAGCAAGCAAGACAGGGTTGCTCAGCCCCAGCATTTT. Translation: CASSKQDRVAQPQHF.

J is TRBJ2-1 and V is TRBV10-3; 11 nucleotides match TRBD2. Looked up from germline, CDR1 is ENHRY and CDR2 is SYGVKD. The CDR3 has 15 amino acids. V was clipped by 3 bases and J by 4 bases; unmatched bases: 2. CDR3 nucleotide sequence: TGTGCCATCAGTGACCGACTAGCGGGGTACAATGAGCAGTTCTTC. As protein: CAISDRLAGYNEQFF.

This chain uses TRBV4-2 with TRBJ1-5, with TRBD1 identical over 7 bases. Germline CDR1 is LGHNA and CDR2 is YNFKEQ. V dropped 2 bases and J dropped 0; count of bases not matched to a gene: 13. There are 19 residues in the CDR3. The CDR3 here is CASSQLEGAGRYSNQPQHF. The DNA for the CDR3 is TGTGCCAGCAGCCAATTGGAGGGGGCCGGCCGGTATAGCAATCAGCCCCAGCATTTT.

The rearrangement joins TRBV7-9 to TRBJ2-5; D call uncertain. This CDR3 has 14 residues. CDR1 SEHNR and CDR2 FQNEAQ come from the germline V gene (reference sequence). V lost 5 bases to trimming and J lost 2 bases, with 12 bases between them. This CDR3 is CASSPPRLQETQYF. The CDR3 DNA follows: TGTGCCAGCAGCCCGCCGCGGCTGCAAGAGACCCAGTACTTC.

This clone occurred a few times. The chain has TRBV12-5 and TRBJ2-7, with D perhaps matching TRBD2 (6 bases). Germline lookup yields CDR1 LGHNT and CDR2 FRNRAP. Trimming took 6 bases from V and 2 from J, leaving 11 bases between them. The CDR3 contains 13 residues. The CDR3 bases are TGTGCTAGTGGGGGGACTGCGGCCTACGAGCAGTACTTC. It codes for CASGGTAAYEQYF.

This rearrangement joins TRBV19 to TRBJ2-1, with 7 positions matching TRBD2. V was pared by 8 bases and J by 7 bases, with 14 bases of the junction left unmatched. There are 15 residues in the CDR3. Germline values: CDR1 LNHDA, CDR2 SQIVND (reference sequence). CDR3 nucleotide sequence: TGTGCCAGTTGGGGTCGGGCGGGGGAGTTTAATGAGCAGTTCTTC. It codes for CASWGRAGEFNEQFF.

CDR3 loop: CASSSQTYEQYF. CDR3 DNA sequence: TGTGCCAGCAGCTCCCAAACCTACGAGCAGTACTTC. This chain connects TRBV5-6 to TRBJ2-7; D is undetermined. There are 12 residues in the CDR3. V lost 3 bases, J lost 2 bases, and 6 bases lay in between. Germline V lookup: CDR1 SGHDT, CDR2 YYEEEE.

A word on this clone: Other DNA sequences from this sample encode an identical CDR3 as well. V and J are TRBV5-1 and TRBJ2-3, with TRBD1 matching over 7 bases. With V trimmed by 0 bases and J by 2 bases, 3 bases remained unmatched. This CDR3 has 15 amino acids. Germline CDR1 SGHRS, CDR2 YFSETQ. This CDR3 is CASSLGTGDTDTQYF. Written as DNA, the CDR3 is TGCGCCAGCAGCTTGGGGACAGGAGACACAGATACGCAGTATTTT. Supplemented by reference TRBV5-1 and TRBJ2-3, the full variable domain reads KAGVTQTPRYLIKTRGQQVTLSCSPISGHRSVSWYQQTPGQGLQFLFEYFSETQRNKGNFPGRFSGRQFSNSRSEMNVSTLELGDSALYLCASSLGTGDTDTQYFGPGTRLTVL.

The chain combines TRBV7-2 with TRBJ1-2; 7 nucleotides line up with TRBD1. V lost 9 bases and J lost 3; bases outside the gene matches: 16. This CDR3 is 16 amino acids long. CDR1 and CDR2 (germline): SGHTA, FQGNSA. CDR3 DNA sequence: TGTGCCAGTGGGGGACAGAAGCCAACTACGCACTATGGCTACACCTTC. Translated: CASGGQKPTTHYGYTF.

This clone was counted a single time. The chain uses TRBV19 and TRBJ1-3, with 7 bases aligning to TRBD1. The V gene end was trimmed by 5 bases and the J gene end by 0 bases; junction bases not matched to a gene: 10. The CDR3 has 17 residues. The V gene's germline CDR1 is LNHDA and CDR2 SQIVND (reference sequence). DNA for the CDR3: TGTGCCAGTAGTCAAACCCGGGACAGCGTCTCTGGAAACACCATATATTTT. Residues: CASSQTRDSVSGNTIYF. The full variable domain, its missing parts supplied by reference TRBV19 and TRBJ1-3, is DGGITQSPKYLFRKEGQNVTLSCEQNLNHDAMYWYRQDPGQGLRLIYYSQIVNDFQKGDIAEGYSVSREKKESFPLTVTSAQKNPTAFYLCASSQTRDSVSGNTIYFGEGSWLTVV.

This clone was counted a few times. This chain connects TRBV5-1 to TRBJ1-2; no reliable D call. The V and J ends lost 2 bases and 3 bases respectively, with 8 bases between them. From germline, CDR1 is SGHRS and CDR2 YFSETQ. The CDR3 runs 13 residues. This chain's CDR3 is CASSFNGDYGYTF. As DNA, the CDR3 is TGCGCCAGCAGCTTCAACGGAGACTATGGCTACACCTTC.

This chain uses TRBV2 with TRBJ2-5, with D tentatively TRBD2 (5 bases). V was trimmed by 5 bases and J by 2 bases, leaving 18 bases between them. The CDR3 is 16 residues long. CDR1 and CDR2 (germline): SNHLY, FYNNEI. The CDR3 region has the DNA TGTGCCAGCAGTTCTACATCGTCGGGGAGTCAAGAGACCCAGTACTTC. Translation: CASSSTSSGSQETQYF.

The V and J genes are TRBV4-2 and TRBJ1-1, with TRBD1 identical over 12 bases. The CDR3 has 18 residues. V dropped 0 bases and J dropped 5; count of bases not matched to a gene: 10. The V gene's germline CDR1 is LGHNA and CDR2 YNFKEQ. CDR3 bases: TGTGCCAGCAGCCAAGATCTAGGGACAGGGGGCCGTGGTACTGAAGCTTTCTTT. Its protein product is CASSQDLGTGGRGTEAFF.

The gene calls are TRBV5-6 and TRBJ1-1; D is uncertain. This CDR3 has 15 amino acids. Trimming pared 3 bases from V and 2 bases from J, leaving 14 bases between. From germline, CDR1 is SGHDT and CDR2 YYEEEE. CDR3 sequence reads: CASSSFRRANTEAFF. CDR3 sequence (DNA): TGTGCCAGCAGCTCGTTCCGGAGGGCAAACACTGAAGCTTTCTTT. Complete variable domain (other parts from reference TRBV5-6 and TRBJ1-1): DAGVTQSPTHLIKTRGQQVTLRCSPKSGHDTVSWYQQALGQGPQFIFQYYEEEERQRGNFPDRFSGHQFPNYSSELNVNALLLGDSALYLCASSSFRRANTEAFFGQGTRLTVV.

The J gene is TRBJ1-1, the V gene TRBV19, with TRBD1 matching 8 bases. The V and J ends lost 8 bases and 0 bases, in that order; junction bases with no gene match: 11. Looked up from germline, CDR1 is LNHDA and CDR2 is SQIVND (reference sequence). CDR3 size: 16 residues. The CDR3 coding sequence is TGTGCCAGTTCGGGACAGGTCTTAACCATGAACACTGAAGCTTTCTTT. As protein: CASSGQVLTMNTEAFF.

J is TRBJ2-1 and V is TRBV4-2, with no clear D. The CDR3 contains 17 residues. The V gene's germline CDR1 is LGHNA and CDR2 YNFKEQ. V was clipped by 3 bases and J by 0 bases, with 15 bases between them. The CDR3 loop is CASSHPADTYSYNEQFF. The CDR3 DNA reads as TGTGCCAGCAGCCATCCAGCCGACACTTACTCCTACAATGAGCAGTTCTTC.

The chain has TRBV4-3 and TRBJ1-4, with D possibly matching TRBD1 (6 bases). CDR3 length: 15 amino acids. Germline CDR1 reads LGHNA; CDR2 reads YSLEER. Trimming took off 3 bases at V and 5 bases at J, with 13 bases between the two ends. Here the CDR3 DNA reads TGCGCCAGCAGCCACGGACGGACAGCAAATGAAAAACTGTTTTTT. As protein: CASSHGRTANEKLFF.

V usage is TRBV7-3 and J usage is TRBJ1-1; D gene ambiguous. V was clipped by 2 bases and J by 2 bases, with 9 bases between them. The CDR3 spans 14 residues. From germline, CDR1 is SGHTA and CDR2 FQGTGA. CDR3 in DNA: TGTGCCAGCAGCTTATCGGAGGTCAACACTGAAGCTTTCTTT. It is translated as CASSLSEVNTEAFF.

The V and J genes are TRBV5-4 and TRBJ2-7; no reliable D call. Germline CDR1 SGHNT, CDR2 YYREEE (reference sequence). V lost 3 bases and J lost 6, with 7 bases in between. The length of the CDR3 is 11 residues. The CDR3 coding sequence is TGTGCCAGCAGCTCCTTCTTCGAGCAGTACTTC. Encoded protein: CASSSFFEQYF.

The chain is built from TRBV9 and TRBJ1-3; TRBD1 matches at 9 bases. This CDR3 region has 17 residues. J gave up 2 bases and V 0 bases, and 6 bases lay outside the gene matches. Germline CDR1 is SGDLS and CDR2 is YYNGEE. The DNA for the CDR3 is TGTGCCAGCAGCGTAGACCCCGGGACAGGGACTGGAAACACCATATATTTT. Amino acids: CASSVDPGTGTGNTIYF.

The CDR3 sequence is CASSEQTGGASEKLFF. CDR3 sequence (DNA): TGCGCCAGCAGCGAACAGACAGGGGGCGCGAGTGAAAAACTGTTTTTT. V is TRBV4-3 and J is TRBJ1-4, with 10 bases identical to TRBD1. J lost 7 bases, V lost 5 bases, and 10 bases had no gene match. CDR3 size: 16 residues. Germline V lookup: CDR1 LGHNA, CDR2 YSLEER.

The chain couples TRBV19 to TRBJ1-2; possibly TRBD1 for D (6 bases). Trimming pared 3 bases from V and 6 bases from J, leaving 8 bases between. CDR1 is LNHDA, CDR2 SQIVND, per germline (reference sequence). The CDR3 sequence is 12 residues long. DNA of the CDR3: TGTGCCAGTAGTATCACAGGGAATGGCTACACCTTC. It encodes CASSITGNGYTF.

The CDR3 sequence is CASIPGQGAGGYTF. Written as DNA, the CDR3 is TGTGCCAGCATCCCGGGACAGGGGGCCGGTGGCTACACCTTC. This chain uses TRBV6-2 or TRBV6-3 with TRBJ1-2; 12 bases line up with TRBD1. CDR3 length equals 14 residues. Trimming cost V 7 bases and J 7 bases; bases outside gene matches: 7. Germline values: CDR1 MNHEY, CDR2 SVGEGT.

The chain is built from TRBV15 and TRBJ2-1; unclear D gene. V was shortened by 0 bases and J by 0 bases, with 6 bases between the two germline ends. The CDR3 loop spans 15 amino acids. From germline, CDR1 is LNHNV and CDR2 YYDKDF (reference sequence). The CDR3 coding sequence is TGTGCCACCAGCAGAGAACAGAGCTCCTACAATGAGCAGTTCTTC. Translating it yields CATSREQSSYNEQFF. The full variable domain, with the rest looked up from reference TRBV15 and TRBJ2-1, is DAMVIQNPRYQVTQFGKPVTLSCSQTLNHNVMYWYQQKSSQAPKLLFHYYDKDFNNEADTPDNFQSRRPNTSFCFLDIRSPGLGDTAMYLCATSREQSSYNEQFFGPGTRLTVL.